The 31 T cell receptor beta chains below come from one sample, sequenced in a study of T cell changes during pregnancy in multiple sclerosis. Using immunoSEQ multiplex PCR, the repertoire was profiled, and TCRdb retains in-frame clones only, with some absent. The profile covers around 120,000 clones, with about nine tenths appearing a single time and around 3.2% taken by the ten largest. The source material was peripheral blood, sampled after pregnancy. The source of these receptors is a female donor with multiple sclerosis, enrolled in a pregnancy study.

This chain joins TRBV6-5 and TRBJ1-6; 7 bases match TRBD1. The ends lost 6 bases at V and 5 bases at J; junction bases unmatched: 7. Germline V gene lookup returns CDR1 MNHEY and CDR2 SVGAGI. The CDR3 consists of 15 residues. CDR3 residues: CASRTGAKDNSPLHF. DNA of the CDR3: TGTGCCAGCAGAACAGGGGCTAAAGATAATTCACCCCTCCACTTT.

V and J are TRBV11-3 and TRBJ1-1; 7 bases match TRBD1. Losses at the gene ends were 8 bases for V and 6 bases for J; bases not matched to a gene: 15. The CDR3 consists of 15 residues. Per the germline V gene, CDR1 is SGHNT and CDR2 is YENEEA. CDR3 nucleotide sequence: TGTGCCAGCTTCCGCCCATCGACAGGGACGGCTGAAGCTTTCTTT. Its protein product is CASFRPSTGTAEAFF.

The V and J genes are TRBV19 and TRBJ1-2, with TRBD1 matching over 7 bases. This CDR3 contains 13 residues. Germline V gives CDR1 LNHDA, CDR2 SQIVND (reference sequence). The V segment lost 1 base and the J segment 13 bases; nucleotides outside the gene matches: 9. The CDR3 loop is CASSIARQGTGTF. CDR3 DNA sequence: TGTGCCAGTAGTATAGCCCGACAGGGAACGGGCACCTTC.

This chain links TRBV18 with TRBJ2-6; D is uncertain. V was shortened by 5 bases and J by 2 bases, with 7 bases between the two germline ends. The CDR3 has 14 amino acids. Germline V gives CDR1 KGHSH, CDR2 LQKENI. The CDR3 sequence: CASSEHPGANVLTF. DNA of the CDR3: TGTGCCAGCTCAGAACACCCTGGGGCCAACGTCCTGACTTTC.

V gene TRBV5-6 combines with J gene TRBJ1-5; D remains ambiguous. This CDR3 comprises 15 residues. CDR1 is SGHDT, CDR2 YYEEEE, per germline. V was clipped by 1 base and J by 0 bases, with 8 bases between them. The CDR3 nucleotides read TGTGCCAGCAGCTTGTACGGAGATAGCAATCAGCCCCAGCATTTT. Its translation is CASSLYGDSNQPQHF.

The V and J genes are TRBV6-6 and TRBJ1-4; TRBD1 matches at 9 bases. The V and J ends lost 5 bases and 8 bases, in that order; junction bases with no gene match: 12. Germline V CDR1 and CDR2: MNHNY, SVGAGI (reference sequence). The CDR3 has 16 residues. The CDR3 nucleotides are TGTGCCAGCAGTACCCCACAGGGGGCGGTGGGAGAAAAACTGTTTTTT. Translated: CASSTPQGAVGEKLFF.

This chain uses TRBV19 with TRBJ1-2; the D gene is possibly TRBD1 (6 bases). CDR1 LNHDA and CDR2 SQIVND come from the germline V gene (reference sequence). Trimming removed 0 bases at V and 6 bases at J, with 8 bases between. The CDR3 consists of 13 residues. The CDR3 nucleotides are TGTGCCAGTAGTATAGATAGACAGGATGGCTACACCTTC. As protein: CASSIDRQDGYTF.

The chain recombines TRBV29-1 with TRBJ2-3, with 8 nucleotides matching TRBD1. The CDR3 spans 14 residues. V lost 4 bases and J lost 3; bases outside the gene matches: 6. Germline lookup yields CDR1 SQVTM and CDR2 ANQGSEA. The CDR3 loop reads CSVGADRVTDTQYF. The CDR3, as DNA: TGCAGCGTTGGAGCGGACAGGGTGACAGATACGCAGTATTTT.

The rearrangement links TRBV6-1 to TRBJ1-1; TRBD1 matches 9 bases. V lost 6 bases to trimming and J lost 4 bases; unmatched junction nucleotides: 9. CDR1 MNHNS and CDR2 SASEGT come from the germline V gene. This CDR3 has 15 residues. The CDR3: CASRRAGTGRTEAFF. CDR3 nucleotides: TGTGCCAGCAGGAGAGCCGGGACAGGGCGCACTGAAGCTTTCTTT.

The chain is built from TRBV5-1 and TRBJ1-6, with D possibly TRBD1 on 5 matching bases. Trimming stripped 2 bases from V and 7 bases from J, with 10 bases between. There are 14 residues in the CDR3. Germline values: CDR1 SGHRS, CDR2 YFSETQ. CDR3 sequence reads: CASSLLDTNSPLHF. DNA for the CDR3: TGCGCCAGCAGCTTACTGGACACAAATTCACCCCTCCACTTT.

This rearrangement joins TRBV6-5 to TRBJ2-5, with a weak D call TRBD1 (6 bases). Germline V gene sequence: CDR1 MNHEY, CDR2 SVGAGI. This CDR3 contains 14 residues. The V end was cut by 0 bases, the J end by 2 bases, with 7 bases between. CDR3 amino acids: CASSYSDSQETQYF. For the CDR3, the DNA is TGTGCCAGCAGTTACTCGGACAGTCAAGAGACCCAGTACTTC.

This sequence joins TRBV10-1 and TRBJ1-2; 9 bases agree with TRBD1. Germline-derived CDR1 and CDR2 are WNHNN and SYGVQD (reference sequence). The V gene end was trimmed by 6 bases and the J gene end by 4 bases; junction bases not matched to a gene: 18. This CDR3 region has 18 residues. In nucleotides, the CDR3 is TGCGCCAGCAGAACAAATAAAACCGGGACAGGGTCCTTCTATGGCTACACCTTC. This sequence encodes CASRTNKTGTGSFYGYTF.

The CDR3 sequence: CASSPRLAQETQYF. CDR3 coding DNA: TGTGCCAGCAGCCCCCGACTAGCGCAAGAGACCCAGTACTTC. The chain employs TRBV7-8 and TRBJ2-5, with 8 bases that match TRBD2. The V and J ends lost 5 bases and 2 bases, in that order; junction bases with no gene match: 4. This CDR3 comprises 14 residues. Germline lookup yields CDR1 SGHVS and CDR2 FQNEAQ.

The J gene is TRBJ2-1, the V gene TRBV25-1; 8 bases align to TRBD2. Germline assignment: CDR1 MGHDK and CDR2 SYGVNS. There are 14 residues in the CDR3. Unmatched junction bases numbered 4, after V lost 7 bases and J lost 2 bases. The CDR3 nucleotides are TGTGCCAGCACCAAGGGACTAGCCTACAATGAGCAGTTCTTC. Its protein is CASTKGLAYNEQFF.

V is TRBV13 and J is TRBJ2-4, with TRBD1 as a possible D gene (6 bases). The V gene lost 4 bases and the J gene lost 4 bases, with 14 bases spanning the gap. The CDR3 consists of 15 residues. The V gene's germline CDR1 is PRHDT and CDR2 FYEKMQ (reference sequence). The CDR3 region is CASSSNLRGKNIQYF. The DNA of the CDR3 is TGTGCCAGCAGCTCAAACTTAAGGGGGAAAAACATTCAGTACTTC.

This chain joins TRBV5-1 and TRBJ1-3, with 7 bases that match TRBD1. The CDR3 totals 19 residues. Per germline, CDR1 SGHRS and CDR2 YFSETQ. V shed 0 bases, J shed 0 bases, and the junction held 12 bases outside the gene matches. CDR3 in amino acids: CASSLAELGQSFSGNTIYF. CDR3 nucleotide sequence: TGCGCCAGCAGCTTGGCCGAACTGGGACAGTCCTTCTCTGGAAACACCATATATTTT.

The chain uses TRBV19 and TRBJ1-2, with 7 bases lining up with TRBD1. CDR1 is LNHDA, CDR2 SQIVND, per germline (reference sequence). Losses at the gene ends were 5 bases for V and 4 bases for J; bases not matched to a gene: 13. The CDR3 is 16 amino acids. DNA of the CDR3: TGTGCCAGTAGTTTGGGTGGCTTGGGACAGTTCTATGGCTACACCTTC. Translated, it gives CASSLGGLGQFYGYTF.

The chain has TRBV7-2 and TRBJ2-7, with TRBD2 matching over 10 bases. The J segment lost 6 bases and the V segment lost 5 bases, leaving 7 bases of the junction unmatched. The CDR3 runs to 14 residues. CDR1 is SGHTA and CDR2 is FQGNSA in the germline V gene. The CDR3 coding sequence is TGTGCCAGCAGCCCGGGACTAGCGTTCAGCGAGCAGTACTTC. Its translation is CASSPGLAFSEQYF.

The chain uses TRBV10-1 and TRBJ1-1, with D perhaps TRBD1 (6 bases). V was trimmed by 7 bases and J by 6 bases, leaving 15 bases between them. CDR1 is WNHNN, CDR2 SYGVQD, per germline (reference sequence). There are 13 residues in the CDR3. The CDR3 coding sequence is TGCGCCAGCACCCAGGGGAGGGTCGCTGAAGCTTTCTTT. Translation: CASTQGRVAEAFF.

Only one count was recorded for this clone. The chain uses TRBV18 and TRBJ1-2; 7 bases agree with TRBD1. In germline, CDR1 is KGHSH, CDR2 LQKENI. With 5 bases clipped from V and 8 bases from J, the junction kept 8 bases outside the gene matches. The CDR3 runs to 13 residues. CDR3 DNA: TGTGCCAGCTCAACCGGGACAGTTGGGGGCTACACCTTC. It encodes CASSTGTVGGYTF.

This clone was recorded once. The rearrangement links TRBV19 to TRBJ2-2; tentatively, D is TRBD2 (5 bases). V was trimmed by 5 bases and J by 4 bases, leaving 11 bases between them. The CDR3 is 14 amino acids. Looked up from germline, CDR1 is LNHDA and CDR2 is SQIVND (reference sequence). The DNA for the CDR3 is TGTGCCAGTAGTGTACTAGGTTTCACCGGGGAGCTGTTTTTT. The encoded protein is CASSVLGFTGELFF.

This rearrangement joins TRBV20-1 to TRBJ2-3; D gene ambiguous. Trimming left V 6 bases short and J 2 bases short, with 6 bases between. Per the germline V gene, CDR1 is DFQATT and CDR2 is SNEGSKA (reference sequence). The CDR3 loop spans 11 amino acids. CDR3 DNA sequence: TGCAGTGCACTCATCACAGATACGCAGTATTTT. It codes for CSALITDTQYF.

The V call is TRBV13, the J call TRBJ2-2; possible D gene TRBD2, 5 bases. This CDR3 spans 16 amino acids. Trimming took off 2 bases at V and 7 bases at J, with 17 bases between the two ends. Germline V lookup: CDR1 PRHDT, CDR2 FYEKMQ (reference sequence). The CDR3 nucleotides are TGTGCCAGCAGCTTATCTAAAAGGGCGGGCAGCGGGGAGCTGTTTTTT. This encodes CASSLSKRAGSGELFF.

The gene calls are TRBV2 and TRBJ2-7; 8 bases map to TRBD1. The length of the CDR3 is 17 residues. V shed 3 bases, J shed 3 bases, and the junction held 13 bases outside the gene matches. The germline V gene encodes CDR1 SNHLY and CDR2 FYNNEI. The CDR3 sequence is CASSDRQGPVSFYEQYF. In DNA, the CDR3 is TGTGCCAGCAGTGACAGACAGGGGCCCGTCTCTTTCTACGAGCAGTACTTC. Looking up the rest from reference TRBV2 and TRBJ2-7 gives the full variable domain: EPEVTQTPSHQVTQMGQEVILRCVPISNHLYFYWYRQILGQKVEFLVSFYNNEISEKSEIFDDQFSVERPDGSNFTLKIRSTKLEDSAMYFCASSDRQGPVSFYEQYFGPGTRLTVT.

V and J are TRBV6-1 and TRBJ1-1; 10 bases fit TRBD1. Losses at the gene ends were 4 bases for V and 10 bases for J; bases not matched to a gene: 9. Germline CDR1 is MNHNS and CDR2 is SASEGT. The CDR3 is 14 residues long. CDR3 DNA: TGTGCCAGCAGTGCCCGGGACAGGGGAATAAGAGCTTTCTTT. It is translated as CASSARDRGIRAFF.

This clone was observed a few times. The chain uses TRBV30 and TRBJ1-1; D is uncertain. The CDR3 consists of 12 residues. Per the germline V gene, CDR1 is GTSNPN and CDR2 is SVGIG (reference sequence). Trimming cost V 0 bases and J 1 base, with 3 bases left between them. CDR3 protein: CAWSVKNTEAFF. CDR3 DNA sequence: TGTGCCTGGAGTGTCAAGAACACTGAAGCTTTCTTT. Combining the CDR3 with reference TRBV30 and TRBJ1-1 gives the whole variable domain SQTIHQWPATLVQPVGSPLSLECTVEGTSNPNLYWYRQAAGRGLQLLFYSVGIGQISSEVPQNLSASRPQDRQFILSSKKLLLSDSGFYLCAWSVKNTEAFFGQGTRLTVV.

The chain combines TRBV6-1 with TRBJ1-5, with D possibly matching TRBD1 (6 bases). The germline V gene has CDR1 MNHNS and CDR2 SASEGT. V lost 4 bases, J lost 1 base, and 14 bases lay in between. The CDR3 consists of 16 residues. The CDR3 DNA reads TGTGCCAGCAGTGGGACAGCCCCTAGCAGCAATCAGCCCCAGCATTTT. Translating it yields CASSGTAPSSNQPQHF.

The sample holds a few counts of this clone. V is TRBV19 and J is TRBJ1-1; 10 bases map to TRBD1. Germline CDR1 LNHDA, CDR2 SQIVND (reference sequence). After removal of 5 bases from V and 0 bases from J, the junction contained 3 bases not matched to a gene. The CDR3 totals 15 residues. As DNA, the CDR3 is TGTGCCAGTAGTCCTGGACAGGGGGTGAACACTGAAGCTTTCTTT. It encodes CASSPGQGVNTEAFF.

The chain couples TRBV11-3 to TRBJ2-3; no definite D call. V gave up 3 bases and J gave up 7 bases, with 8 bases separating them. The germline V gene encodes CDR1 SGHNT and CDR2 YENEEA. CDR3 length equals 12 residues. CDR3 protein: CASSFGDNTQYF. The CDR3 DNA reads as TGTGCCAGCAGCTTCGGTGATAATACGCAGTATTTT.

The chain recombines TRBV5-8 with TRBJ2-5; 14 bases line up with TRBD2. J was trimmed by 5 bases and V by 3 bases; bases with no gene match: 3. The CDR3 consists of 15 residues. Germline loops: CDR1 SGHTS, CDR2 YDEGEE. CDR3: CASSWGLAGVETQYF. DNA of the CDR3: TGTGCCAGCAGCTGGGGACTAGCGGGGGTTGAGACCCAGTACTTC.

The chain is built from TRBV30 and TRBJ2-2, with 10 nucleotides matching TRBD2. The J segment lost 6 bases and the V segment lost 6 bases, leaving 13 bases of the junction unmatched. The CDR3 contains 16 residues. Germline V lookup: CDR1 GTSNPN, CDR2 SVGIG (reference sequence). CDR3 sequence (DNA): TGTGCCTGCCAAACGGGATCTAGCGGGGGTCCCGGGGAGCTGTTTTTT. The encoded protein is CACQTGSSGGPGELFF.